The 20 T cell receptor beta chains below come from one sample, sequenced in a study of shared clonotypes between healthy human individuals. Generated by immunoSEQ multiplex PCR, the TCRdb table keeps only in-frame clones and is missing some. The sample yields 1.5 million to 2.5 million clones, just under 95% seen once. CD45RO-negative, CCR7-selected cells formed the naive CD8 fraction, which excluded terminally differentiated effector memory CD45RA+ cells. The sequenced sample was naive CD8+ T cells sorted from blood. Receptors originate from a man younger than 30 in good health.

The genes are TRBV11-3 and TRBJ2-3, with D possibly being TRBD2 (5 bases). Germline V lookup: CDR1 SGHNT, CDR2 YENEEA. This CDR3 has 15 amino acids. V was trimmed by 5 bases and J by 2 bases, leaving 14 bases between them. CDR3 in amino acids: CASSPTRSATDTQYF. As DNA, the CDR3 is TGTGCCAGCAGCCCCACTAGATCGGCCACAGATACGCAGTATTTT.

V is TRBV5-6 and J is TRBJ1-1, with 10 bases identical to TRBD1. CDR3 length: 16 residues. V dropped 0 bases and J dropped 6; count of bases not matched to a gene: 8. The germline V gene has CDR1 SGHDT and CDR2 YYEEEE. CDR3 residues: CASSLDGQGVLAEAFF. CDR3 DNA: TGTGCCAGCAGCTTGGACGGACAGGGGGTGTTAGCTGAAGCTTTCTTT.

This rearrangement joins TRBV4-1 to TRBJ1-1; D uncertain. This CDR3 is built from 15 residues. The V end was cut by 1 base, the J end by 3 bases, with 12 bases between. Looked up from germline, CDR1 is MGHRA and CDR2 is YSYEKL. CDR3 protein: CASSQVTARDTEAFF. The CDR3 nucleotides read TGCGCCAGCAGCCAAGTAACGGCCAGAGACACTGAAGCTTTCTTT.

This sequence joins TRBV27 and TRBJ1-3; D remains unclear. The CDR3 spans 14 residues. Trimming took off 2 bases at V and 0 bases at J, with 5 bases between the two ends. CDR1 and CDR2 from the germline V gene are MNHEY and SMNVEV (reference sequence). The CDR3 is CASSLEGSGNTIYF. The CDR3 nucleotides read TGTGCCAGCAGTTTAGAGGGCTCTGGAAACACCATATATTTT.

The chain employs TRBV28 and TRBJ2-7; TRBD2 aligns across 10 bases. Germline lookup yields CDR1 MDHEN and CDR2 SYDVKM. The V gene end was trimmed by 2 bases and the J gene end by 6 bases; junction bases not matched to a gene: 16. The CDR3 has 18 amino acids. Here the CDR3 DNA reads TGTGCCAGCAGTTTACCCTATCTCCCATCGGGACTAGCGAGCGAGCAGTACTTC. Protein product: CASSLPYLPSGLASEQYF.

CDR3 sequence: CASSSGLAGGFDYEQYF. In DNA form, the CDR3 reads TGTGCCAGCAGCTCCGGACTAGCGGGAGGTTTCGACTACGAGCAGTACTTC. The chain combines TRBV7-8 with TRBJ2-7; 14 nucleotides line up with TRBD2. The junction had 8 bases not matched to a gene; V was cut back by 4 bases and J by 3 bases. Germline V gives CDR1 SGHVS, CDR2 FQNEAQ. The CDR3 runs 17 residues. Full variable domain (rest looked up from reference TRBV7-8 and TRBJ2-7): GAGVSQSPRYKVAKRGQDVALRCDPISGHVSLFWYQQALGQGPEFLTYFQNEAQLDKSGLPSDRFFAERPEGSVSTLKIQRTQQEDSAVYLCASSSGLAGGFDYEQYFGPGTRLTVT.

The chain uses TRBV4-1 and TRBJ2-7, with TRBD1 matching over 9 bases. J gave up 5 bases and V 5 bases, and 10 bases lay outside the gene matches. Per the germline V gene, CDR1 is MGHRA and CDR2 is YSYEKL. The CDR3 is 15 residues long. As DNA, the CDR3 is TGCGCCAGCAGCTTATCAGGACAGGGGTCTGACGAGCAGTACTTC. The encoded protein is CASSLSGQGSDEQYF.

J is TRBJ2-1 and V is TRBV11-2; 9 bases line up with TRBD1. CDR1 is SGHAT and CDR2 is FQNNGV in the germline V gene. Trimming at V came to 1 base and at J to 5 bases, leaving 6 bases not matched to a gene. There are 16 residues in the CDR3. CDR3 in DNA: TGTGCCAGCAGCTTAGTCGGCGGGACAGGGCACAATGAGCAGTTCTTC. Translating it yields CASSLVGGTGHNEQFF.

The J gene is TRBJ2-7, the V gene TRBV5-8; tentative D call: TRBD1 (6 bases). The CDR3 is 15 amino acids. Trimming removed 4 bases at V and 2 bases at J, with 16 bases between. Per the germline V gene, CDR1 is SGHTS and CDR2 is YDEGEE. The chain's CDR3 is CASSPIQGVAYEQYF. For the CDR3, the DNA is TGTGCCAGCAGCCCCATACAGGGTGTCGCCTACGAGCAGTACTTC.

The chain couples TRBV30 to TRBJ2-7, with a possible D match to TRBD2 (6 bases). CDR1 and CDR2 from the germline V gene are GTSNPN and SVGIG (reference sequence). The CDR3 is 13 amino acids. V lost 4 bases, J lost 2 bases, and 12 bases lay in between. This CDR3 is CAWNRREPYEQYF. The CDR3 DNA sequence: TGTGCCTGGAATCGCCGGGAGCCCTACGAGCAGTACTTC.

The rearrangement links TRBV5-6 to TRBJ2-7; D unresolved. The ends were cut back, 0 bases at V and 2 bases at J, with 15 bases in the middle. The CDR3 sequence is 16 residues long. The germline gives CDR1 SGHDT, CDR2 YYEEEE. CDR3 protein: CASSLAGQAITYEQYF. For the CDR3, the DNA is TGTGCCAGCAGCTTGGCCGGGCAGGCCATAACCTACGAGCAGTACTTC.

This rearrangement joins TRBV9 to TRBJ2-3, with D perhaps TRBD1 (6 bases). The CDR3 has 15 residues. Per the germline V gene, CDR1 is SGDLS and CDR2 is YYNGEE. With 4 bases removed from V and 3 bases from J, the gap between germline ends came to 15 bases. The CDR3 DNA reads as TGTGCCAGCAGCCTTCGAACAGGGTTAACAGATACGCAGTATTTT. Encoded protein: CASSLRTGLTDTQYF.

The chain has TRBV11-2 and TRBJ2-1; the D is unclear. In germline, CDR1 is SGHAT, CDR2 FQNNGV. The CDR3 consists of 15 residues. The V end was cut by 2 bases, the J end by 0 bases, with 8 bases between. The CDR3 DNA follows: TGTGCCAGCAGCTTACGAAGTCCCTCCTACAATGAGCAGTTCTTC. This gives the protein CASSLRSPSYNEQFF. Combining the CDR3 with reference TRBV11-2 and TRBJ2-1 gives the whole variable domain EAGVAQSPRYKIIEKRQSVAFWCNPISGHATLYWYQQILGQGPKLLIQFQNNGVVDDSQLPKDRFSAERLKGVDSTLKIQPAKLEDSAVYLCASSLRSPSYNEQFFGPGTRLTVL.

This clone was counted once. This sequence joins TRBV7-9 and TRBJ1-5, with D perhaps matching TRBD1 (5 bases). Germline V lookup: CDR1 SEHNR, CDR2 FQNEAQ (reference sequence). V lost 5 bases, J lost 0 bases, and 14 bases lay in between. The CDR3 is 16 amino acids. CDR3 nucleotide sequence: TGTGCCAGCAGCCGAGGGGAACACCATAGCAATCAGCCCCAGCATTTT. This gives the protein CASSRGEHHSNQPQHF.

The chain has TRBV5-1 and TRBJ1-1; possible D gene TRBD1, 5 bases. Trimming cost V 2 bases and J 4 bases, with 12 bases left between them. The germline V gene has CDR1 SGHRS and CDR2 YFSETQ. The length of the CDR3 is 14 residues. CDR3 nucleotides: TGCGCCAGCAGCTTAGCAGGGTGGGTCACTGAAGCTTTCTTT. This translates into CASSLAGWVTEAFF.

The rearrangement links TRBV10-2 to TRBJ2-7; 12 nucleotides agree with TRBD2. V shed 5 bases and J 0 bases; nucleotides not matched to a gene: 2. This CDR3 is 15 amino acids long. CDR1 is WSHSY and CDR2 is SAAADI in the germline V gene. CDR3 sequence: CASSTSGGSSYEQYF. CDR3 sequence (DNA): TGCGCCAGCAGTACTAGCGGGGGGAGCTCCTACGAGCAGTACTTC.

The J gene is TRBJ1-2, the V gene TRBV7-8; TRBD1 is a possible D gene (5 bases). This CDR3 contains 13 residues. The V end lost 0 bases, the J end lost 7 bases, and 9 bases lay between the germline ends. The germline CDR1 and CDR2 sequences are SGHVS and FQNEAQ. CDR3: CASSLAGAFGYTF. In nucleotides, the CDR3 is TGTGCCAGCAGCTTAGCTGGGGCCTTTGGCTACACCTTC.

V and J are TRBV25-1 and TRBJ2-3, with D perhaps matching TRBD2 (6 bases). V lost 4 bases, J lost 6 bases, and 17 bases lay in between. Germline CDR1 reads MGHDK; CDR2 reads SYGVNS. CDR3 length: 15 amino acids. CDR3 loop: CASSVLAALGDTQYF. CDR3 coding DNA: TGTGCCAGCAGTGTCTTAGCGGCCTTGGGGGATACGCAGTATTTT. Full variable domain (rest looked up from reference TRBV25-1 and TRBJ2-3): EADIYQTPRYLVIGTGKKITLECSQTMGHDKMYWYQQDPGMELHLIHYSYGVNSTEKGDLSSESTVSRIRTEHFPLTLESARPSHTSQYLCASSVLAALGDTQYFGPGTRLTVL.

The CDR3 DNA reads as TGTGCCAGCAGCTTGGCGGGGGCTGGGGCCAACGTCCTGACTTTC. This codes for CASSLAGAGANVLTF. The chain has TRBV5-4 and TRBJ2-6; maybe TRBD2 (6 bases). CDR3 size: 15 residues. Germline CDR1 SGHNT, CDR2 YYREEE (reference sequence). The V end lost 0 bases, the J end lost 2 bases, and 6 bases lay between the germline ends.

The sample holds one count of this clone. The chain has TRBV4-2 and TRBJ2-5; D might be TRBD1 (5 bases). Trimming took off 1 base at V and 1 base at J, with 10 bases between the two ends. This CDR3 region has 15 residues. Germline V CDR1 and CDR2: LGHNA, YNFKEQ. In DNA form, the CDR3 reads TGTGCCAGCAGCCAAGTGGCAGGGATCCAAGAGACCCAGTACTTC. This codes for CASSQVAGIQETQYF.